This T cell receptor beta chain appears in the sequencing data of a study of cytomegalovirus exposure and HLA in healthy donors. As for the study in general: Researchers found that roughly 80% of over 350 genotyped donors fell within the Caucasian-associated ancestry cluster.

V lost 2 bases and J 6 bases, leaving 11 bases between the germline ends. The germline gives CDR1 LNHDA, CDR2 SQIVND (reference sequence). CDR3 length equals 14 residues. Researchers ran the PCR with 60 Vbeta and 13 Jbeta primers. Produced via immunoSEQ multiplex PCR; TCRdb's table is partial and in-frame only. The sample contains some 120,000 clones, 60% to 85% of which appear only once. This clonotype was sampled from a woman aged 40 to 49 in good health and CMV-seronegative. The chain has TRBV19 and TRBJ1-5; D remains unclear. The sample was PBMCs. This CDR3 is CASSIQRRGQPQHF. CDR3 nucleotides: TGTGCCAGTAGTATACAGAGGCGGGGTCAGCCCCAGCATTTT.